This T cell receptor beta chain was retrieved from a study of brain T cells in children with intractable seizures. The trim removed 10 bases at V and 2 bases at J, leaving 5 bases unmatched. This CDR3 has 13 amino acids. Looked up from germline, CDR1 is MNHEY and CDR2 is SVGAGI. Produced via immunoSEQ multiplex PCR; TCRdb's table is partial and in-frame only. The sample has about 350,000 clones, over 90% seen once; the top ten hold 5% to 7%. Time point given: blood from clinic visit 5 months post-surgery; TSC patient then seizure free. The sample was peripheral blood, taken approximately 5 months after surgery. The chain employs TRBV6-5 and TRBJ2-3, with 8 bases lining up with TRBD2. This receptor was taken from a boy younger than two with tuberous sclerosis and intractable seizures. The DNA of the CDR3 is TGTGCCATCCAAGCGGGGGCCACAGATACGCAGTATTTT. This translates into CAIQAGATDTQYF.